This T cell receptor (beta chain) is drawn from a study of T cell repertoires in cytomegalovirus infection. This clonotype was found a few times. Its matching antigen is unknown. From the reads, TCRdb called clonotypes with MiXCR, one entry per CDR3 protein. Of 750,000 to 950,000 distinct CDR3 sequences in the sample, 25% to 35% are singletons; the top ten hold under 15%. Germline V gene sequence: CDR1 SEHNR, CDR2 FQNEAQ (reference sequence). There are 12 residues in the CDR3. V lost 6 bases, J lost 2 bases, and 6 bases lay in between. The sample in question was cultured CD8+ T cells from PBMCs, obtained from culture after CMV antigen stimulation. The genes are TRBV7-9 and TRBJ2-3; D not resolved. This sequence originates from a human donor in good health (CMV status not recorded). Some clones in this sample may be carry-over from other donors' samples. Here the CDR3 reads CASRYNTDTQYF. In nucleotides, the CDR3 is TGTGCCAGCAGGTACAACACAGATACGCAGTATTTT.